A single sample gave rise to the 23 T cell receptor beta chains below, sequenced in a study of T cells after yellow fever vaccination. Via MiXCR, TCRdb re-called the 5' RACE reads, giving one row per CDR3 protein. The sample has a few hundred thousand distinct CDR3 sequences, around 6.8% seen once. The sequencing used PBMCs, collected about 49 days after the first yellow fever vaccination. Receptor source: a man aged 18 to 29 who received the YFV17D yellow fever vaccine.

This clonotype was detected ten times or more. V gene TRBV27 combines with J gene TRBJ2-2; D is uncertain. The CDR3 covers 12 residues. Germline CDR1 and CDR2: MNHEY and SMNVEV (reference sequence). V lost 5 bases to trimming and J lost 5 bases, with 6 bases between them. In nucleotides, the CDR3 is TGTGCCAGCAGTCTCCCTACCGGGGAGCTGTTTTTT. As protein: CASSLPTGELFF.

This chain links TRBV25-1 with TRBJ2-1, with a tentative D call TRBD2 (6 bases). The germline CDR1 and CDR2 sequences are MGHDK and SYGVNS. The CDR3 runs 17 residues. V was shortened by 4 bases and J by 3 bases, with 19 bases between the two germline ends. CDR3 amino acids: CASSGPWGENLYNEQFF. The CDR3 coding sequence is TGTGCCAGCAGTGGACCTTGGGGGGAGAATCTCTACAATGAGCAGTTCTTC. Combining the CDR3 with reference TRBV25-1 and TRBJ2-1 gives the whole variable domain EADIYQTPRYLVIGTGKKITLECSQTMGHDKMYWYQQDPGMELHLIHYSYGVNSTEKGDLSSESTVSRIRTEHFPLTLESARPSHTSQYLCASSGPWGENLYNEQFFGPGTRLTVL.

The CDR3 DNA reads TGTGCCTGGACCGCCTTAGCGGGGGGACAGAATACGCAGTATTTT. Its protein product is CAWTALAGGQNTQYF. J is TRBJ2-3 and V is TRBV30; TRBD2 aligns across 10 bases. The V segment lost 4 bases and the J segment 7 bases; nucleotides outside the gene matches: 11. CDR1 is GTSNPN, CDR2 SVGIG, per germline (reference sequence). CDR3 length equals 15 residues. Full variable domain (missing parts from reference TRBV30 and TRBJ2-3): SQTIHQWPATLVQPVGSPLSLECTVEGTSNPNLYWYRQAAGRGLQLLFYSVGIGQISSEVPQNLSASRPQDRQFILSSKKLLLSDSGFYLCAWTALAGGQNTQYFGPGTRLTVL.

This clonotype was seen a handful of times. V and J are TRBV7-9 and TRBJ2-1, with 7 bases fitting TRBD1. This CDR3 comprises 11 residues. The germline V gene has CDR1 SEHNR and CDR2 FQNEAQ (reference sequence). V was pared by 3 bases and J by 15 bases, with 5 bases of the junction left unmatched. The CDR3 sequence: CASSLTGLVFF. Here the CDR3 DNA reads TGTGCCAGCAGCTTGACAGGGCTAGTGTTCTTC.

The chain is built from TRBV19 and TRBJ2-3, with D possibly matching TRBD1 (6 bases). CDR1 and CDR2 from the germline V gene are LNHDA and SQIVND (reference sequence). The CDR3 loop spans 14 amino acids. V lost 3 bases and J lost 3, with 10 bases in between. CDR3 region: CASSIGRGTDTQYF. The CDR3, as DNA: TGTGCCAGTAGTATTGGCAGGGGTACAGATACGCAGTATTTT.

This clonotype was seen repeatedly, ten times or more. The CDR3 spells CASSLHSYDRGTSGSQYF. The CDR3 region has the DNA TGCGCCAGCAGCCTTCACAGCTACGACAGGGGCACTAGCGGCTCGCAGTATTTT. The J gene is TRBJ2-3, the V gene TRBV4-1; D may correspond to TRBD1 or TRBD2 (8 bases each). The germline gives CDR1 MGHRA, CDR2 YSYEKL. With 4 bases removed from V and 10 bases from J, the gap between germline ends came to 30 bases. CDR3 length: 18 residues.

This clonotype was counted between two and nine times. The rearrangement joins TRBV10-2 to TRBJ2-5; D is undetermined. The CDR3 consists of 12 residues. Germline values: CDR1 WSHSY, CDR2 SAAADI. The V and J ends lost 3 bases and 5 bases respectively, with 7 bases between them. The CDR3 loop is CASSEFFETQYF. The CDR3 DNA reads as TGCGCCAGCAGTGAATTTTTCGAGACCCAGTACTTC.

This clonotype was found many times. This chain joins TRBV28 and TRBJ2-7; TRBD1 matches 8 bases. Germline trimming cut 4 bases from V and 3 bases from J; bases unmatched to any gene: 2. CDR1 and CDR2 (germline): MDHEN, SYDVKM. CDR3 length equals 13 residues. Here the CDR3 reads CASSYDRGYEQYF. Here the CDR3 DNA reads TGTGCCAGCAGTTACGACAGGGGCTACGAGCAGTACTTC.

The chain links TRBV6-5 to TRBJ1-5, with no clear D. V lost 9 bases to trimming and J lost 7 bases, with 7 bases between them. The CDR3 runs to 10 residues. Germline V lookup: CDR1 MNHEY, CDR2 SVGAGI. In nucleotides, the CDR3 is TGTGCCAGGGCCGTGCAGCCCCAGCATTTT. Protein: CARAVQPQHF.

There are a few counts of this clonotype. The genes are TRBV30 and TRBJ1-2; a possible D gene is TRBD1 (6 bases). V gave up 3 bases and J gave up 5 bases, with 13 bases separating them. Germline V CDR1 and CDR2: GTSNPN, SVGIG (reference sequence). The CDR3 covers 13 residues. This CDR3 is CAWSRTVGYGYTF. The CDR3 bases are TGTGCCTGGAGCCGGACAGTCGGATATGGCTACACCTTC. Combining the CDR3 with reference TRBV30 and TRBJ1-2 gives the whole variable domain SQTIHQWPATLVQPVGSPLSLECTVEGTSNPNLYWYRQAAGRGLQLLFYSVGIGQISSEVPQNLSASRPQDRQFILSSKKLLLSDSGFYLCAWSRTVGYGYTFGSGTRLTVV.

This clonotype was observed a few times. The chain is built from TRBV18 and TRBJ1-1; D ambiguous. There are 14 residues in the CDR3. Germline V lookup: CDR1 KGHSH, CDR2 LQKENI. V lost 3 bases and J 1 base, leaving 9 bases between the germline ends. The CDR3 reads CASSPNFPNTEAFF. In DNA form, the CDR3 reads TGTGCCAGCTCACCGAACTTCCCGAACACTGAAGCTTTCTTT.

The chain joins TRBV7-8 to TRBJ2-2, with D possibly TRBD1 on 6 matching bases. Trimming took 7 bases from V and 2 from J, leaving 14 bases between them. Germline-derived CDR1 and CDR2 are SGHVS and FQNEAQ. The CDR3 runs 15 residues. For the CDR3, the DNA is TGTGCCAGCACGTTAGGGGGATTTAACACCGGGGAGCTGTTTTTT. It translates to CASTLGGFNTGELFF.

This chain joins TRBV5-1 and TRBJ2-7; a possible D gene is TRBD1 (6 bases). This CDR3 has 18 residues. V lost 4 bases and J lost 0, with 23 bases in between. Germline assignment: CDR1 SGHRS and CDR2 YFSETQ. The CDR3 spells CASSPASSSGTNSYEQYF. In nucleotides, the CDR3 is TGCGCCAGCAGCCCAGCGTCGTCGTCAGGGACAAACTCCTACGAGCAGTACTTC.

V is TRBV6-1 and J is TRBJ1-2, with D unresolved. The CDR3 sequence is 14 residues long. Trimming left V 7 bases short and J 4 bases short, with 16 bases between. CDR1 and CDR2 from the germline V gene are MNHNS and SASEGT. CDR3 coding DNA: TGTGCCAGCACCAAACGGGAGGAAATCTATGGCTACACCTTC. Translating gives CASTKREEIYGYTF.

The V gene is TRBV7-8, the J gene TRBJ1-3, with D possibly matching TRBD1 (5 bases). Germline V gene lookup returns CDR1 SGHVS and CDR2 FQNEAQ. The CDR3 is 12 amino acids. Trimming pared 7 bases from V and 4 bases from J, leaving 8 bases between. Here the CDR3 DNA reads TGTGCCAGCACGGGACTAGGAAACACCATATATTTT. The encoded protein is CASTGLGNTIYF.

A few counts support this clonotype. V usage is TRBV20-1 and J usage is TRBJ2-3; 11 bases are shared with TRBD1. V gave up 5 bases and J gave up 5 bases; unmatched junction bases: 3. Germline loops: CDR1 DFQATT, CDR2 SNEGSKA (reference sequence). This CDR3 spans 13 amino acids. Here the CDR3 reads CSARTGGVDTQYF. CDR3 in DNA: TGCAGTGCTCGGACAGGGGGCGTAGATACGCAGTATTTT.

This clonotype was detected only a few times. CDR3 loop: CASNPLDTQYF. The CDR3 bases are TGTGCCAGCAACCCCCTAGATACGCAGTATTTT. This chain links TRBV11-3 with TRBJ2-3; D not certain. V dropped 7 bases and J dropped 5 bases, with 7 bases sitting between them. Germline CDR1 SGHNT, CDR2 YENEEA. This CDR3 region has 11 residues.

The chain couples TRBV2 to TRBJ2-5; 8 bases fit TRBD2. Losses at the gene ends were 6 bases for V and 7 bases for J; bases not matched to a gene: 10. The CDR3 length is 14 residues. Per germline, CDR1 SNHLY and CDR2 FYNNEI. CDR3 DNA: TGTGCCAGCAGACCATGGGGACTAGTGAGGACCCAGTACTTC. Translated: CASRPWGLVRTQYF.

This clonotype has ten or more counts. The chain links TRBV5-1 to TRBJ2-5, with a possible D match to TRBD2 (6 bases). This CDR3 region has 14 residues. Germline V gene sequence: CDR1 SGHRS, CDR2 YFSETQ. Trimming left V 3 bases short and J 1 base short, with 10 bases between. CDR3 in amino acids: CASSSGLIQETQYF. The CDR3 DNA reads TGCGCCAGCAGCTCGGGACTGATCCAAGAGACCCAGTACTTC.

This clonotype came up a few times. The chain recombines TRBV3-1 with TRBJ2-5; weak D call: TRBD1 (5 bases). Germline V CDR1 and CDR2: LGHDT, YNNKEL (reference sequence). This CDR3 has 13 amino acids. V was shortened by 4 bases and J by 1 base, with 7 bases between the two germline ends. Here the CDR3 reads CASSPDTQETQYF. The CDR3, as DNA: TGTGCCAGCAGCCCGGACACCCAAGAGACCCAGTACTTC.

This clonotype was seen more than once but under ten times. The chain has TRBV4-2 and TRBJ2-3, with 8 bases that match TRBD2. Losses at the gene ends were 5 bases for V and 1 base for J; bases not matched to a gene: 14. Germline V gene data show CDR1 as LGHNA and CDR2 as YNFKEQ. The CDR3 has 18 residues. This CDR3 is CASSAGAGGYPRTDTQYF. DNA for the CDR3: TGTGCCAGCAGCGCCGGGGCGGGGGGTTATCCTCGCACAGATACGCAGTATTTT.

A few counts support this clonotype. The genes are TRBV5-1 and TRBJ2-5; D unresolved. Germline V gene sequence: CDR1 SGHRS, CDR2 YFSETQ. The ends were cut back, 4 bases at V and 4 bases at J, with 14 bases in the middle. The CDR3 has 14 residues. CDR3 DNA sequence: TGCGCCAGCAGCCCTGGACGAAATAGAGAGACCCAGTACTTC. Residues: CASSPGRNRETQYF. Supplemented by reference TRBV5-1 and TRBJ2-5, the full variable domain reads KAGVTQTPRYLIKTRGQQVTLSCSPISGHRSVSWYQQTPGQGLQFLFEYFSETQRNKGNFPGRFSGRQFSNSRSEMNVSTLELGDSALYLCASSPGRNRETQYFGPGTRLLVL.

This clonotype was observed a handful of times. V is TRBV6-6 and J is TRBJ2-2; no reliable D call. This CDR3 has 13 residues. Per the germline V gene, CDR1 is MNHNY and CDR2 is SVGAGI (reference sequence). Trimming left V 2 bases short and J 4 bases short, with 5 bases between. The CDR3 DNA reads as TGTGCCAGCAGTTACGTGACCACCGGGGAGCTGTTTTTT. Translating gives CASSYVTTGELFF.